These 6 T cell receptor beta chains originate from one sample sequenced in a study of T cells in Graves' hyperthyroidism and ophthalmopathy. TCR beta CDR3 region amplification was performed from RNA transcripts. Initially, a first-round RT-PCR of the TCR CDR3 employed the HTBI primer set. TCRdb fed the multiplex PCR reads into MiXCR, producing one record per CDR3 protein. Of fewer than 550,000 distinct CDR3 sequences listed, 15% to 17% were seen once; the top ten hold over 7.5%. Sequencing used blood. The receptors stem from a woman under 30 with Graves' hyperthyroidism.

CDR3 sequence: CASSLPQDYGYTF. DNA for the CDR3: TGTGCCAGCAGCCTCCCACAGGACTATGGCTACACCTTC. The genes are TRBV9 and TRBJ1-2, with D perhaps TRBD1 (5 bases). Germline V gives CDR1 SGDLS, CDR2 YYNGEE. V lost 4 bases, J lost 3 bases, and 10 bases lay in between. CDR3 length: 13 residues.

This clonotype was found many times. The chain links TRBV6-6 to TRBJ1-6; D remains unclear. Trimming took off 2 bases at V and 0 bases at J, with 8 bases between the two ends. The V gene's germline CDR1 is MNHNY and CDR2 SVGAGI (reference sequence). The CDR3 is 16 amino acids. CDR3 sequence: CASSYDGDSYNSPLHF. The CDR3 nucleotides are TGTGCCAGCAGTTACGACGGAGACTCCTATAATTCACCCCTCCACTTT.

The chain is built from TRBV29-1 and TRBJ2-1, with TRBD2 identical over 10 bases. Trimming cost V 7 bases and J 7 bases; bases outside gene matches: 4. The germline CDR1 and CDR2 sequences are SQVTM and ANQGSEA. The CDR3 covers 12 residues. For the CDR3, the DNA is TGCAGCGAGAGCGGGGGGGCTAATGAGCAGTTCTTC. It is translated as CSESGGANEQFF.

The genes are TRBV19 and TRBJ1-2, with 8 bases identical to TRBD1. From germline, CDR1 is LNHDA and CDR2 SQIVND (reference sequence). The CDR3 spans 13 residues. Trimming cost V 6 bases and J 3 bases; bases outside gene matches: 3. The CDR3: CASRPGQDYGYTF. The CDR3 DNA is TGTGCCAGTAGGCCGGGACAGGACTATGGCTACACCTTC.

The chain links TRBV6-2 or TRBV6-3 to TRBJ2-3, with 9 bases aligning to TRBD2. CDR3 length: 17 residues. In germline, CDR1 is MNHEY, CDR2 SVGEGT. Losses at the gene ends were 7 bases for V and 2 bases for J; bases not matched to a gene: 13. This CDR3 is CASIWTGGGAITDTQYF. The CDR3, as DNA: TGTGCCAGCATCTGGACGGGCGGGGGGGCAATCACAGATACGCAGTATTTT.

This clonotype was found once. The CDR3, as DNA: TGTGCCAGCAGTGAAAAGGCGTACTATGGCTACACCTTC. As protein: CASSEKAYYGYTF. The rearrangement uses TRBV6-1 and TRBJ1-2; D is uncertain. CDR1 is MNHNS and CDR2 is SASEGT in the germline V gene. The CDR3 has 13 residues. Trimming pared 2 bases from V and 3 bases from J, leaving 7 bases between.